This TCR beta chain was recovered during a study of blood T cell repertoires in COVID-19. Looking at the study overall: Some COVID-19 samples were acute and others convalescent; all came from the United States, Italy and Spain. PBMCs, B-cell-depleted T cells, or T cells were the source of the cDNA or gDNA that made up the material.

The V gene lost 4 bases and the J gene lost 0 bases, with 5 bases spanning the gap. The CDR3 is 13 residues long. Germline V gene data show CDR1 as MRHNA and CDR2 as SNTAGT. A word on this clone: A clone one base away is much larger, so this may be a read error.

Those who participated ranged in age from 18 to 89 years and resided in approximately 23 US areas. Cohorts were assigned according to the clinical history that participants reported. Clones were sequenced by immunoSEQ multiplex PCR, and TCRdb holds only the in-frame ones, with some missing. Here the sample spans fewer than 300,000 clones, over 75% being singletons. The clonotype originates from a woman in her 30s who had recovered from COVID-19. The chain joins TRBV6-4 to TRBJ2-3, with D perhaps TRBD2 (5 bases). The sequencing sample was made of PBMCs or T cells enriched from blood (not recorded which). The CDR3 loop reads CASSGGSTDTQYF. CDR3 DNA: TGTGCCAGCAGTGGCGGGAGCACAGATACGCAGTATTTT.